This entry lists 21 T cell receptor beta chains sequenced from one sample in a study of blood T cell repertoires in COVID-19. Assay used: immunoSEQ multiplex PCR; TCRdb lists only in-frame clones, some missing. The table includes some 140,000 clones, 84% detected once. The sequenced material came from PBMCs or T cells enriched from blood (not recorded which). All receptors derive from a man aged 35 to 55 with acute COVID-19.

V and J are TRBV5-5 and TRBJ1-1; 9 bases fit TRBD1. The CDR3 spans 14 residues. The germline V gene has CDR1 SGHKS and CDR2 YYEKEE (reference sequence). J gave up 1 base and V 3 bases, and 1 base lay outside the gene matches. The CDR3 region is CASSSGQGNTEAFF. CDR3 sequence (DNA): TGTGCCAGCAGCTCGGGACAGGGGAACACTGAAGCTTTCTTT. Full variable domain (remainder filled in from reference TRBV5-5 and TRBJ1-1): DAGVTQSPTHLIKTRGQQVTLRCSPISGHKSVSWYQQVLGQGPQFIFQYYEKEERGRGNFPDRFSARQFPNYSSELNVNALLLGDSALYLCASSSGQGNTEAFFGQGTRLTVV.

J is TRBJ2-1 and V is TRBV27; the match to TRBD1 covers 7 bases. The CDR3 length is 14 residues. Germline loops: CDR1 MNHEY, CDR2 SMNVEV (reference sequence). Trimming took 6 bases from V and 5 from J; bases not matched to a gene: 7. CDR3 loop: CASSTTGPNNEQFF. The DNA of the CDR3 is TGTGCCAGCAGCACGACAGGGCCGAACAATGAGCAGTTCTTC.

A note on this clone: Other DNA sequences in this sample translate to the same CDR3. The chain employs TRBV5-1 and TRBJ1-1; 9 positions agree with TRBD1. The length of the CDR3 is 14 residues. With V trimmed by 4 bases and J by 2 bases, 3 bases remained unmatched. Germline CDR1 is SGHRS and CDR2 is YFSETQ. The CDR3 sequence: CASSVDRGNTEAFF. The CDR3, as DNA: TGCGCCAGCAGCGTGGACAGGGGCAACACTGAAGCTTTCTTT.

The chain employs TRBV7-8 and TRBJ1-2, with D possibly matching TRBD1 (5 bases). V was clipped by 0 bases and J by 4 bases, with 12 bases between them. In germline, CDR1 is SGHVS, CDR2 FQNEAQ. This CDR3 has 15 residues. CDR3 amino acids: CASSLAKGLGYGYTF. The CDR3 DNA is TGTGCCAGCAGCTTAGCGAAGGGGCTAGGCTATGGCTACACCTTC.

The chain employs TRBV7-9 and TRBJ2-7; D might be TRBD1 (6 bases). With 5 bases removed from V and 0 bases from J, the gap between germline ends came to 17 bases. Germline V gives CDR1 SEHNR, CDR2 FQNEAQ (reference sequence). This CDR3 contains 16 residues. The CDR3 is CASSRVQGTFSYEQYF. CDR3 DNA sequence: TGTGCCAGCAGCCGCGTACAGGGAACCTTCTCCTACGAGCAGTACTTC.

This rearrangement joins TRBV6-5 to TRBJ2-1, with 10 bases aligning to TRBD2. CDR1 is MNHEY, CDR2 SVGAGI, per germline. The trim removed 5 bases at V and 5 bases at J, leaving 6 bases unmatched. The CDR3 covers 15 residues. CDR3 DNA: TGTGCCAGCAGTCAGAGCGGGAGGGCCGACAATGAGCAGTTCTTC. This gives the protein CASSQSGRADNEQFF.

The chain uses TRBV5-1 and TRBJ1-6; 7 bases map to TRBD1. The CDR3 is made up of 14 amino acids. Germline CDR1 SGHRS, CDR2 YFSETQ. V lost 5 bases to trimming and J lost 5 bases; unmatched junction nucleotides: 4. CDR3 protein: CASRAGTDNSPLHF. CDR3 nucleotide sequence: TGCGCCAGCAGAGCTGGGACAGATAATTCACCCCTCCACTTT. Together with reference TRBV5-1 and TRBJ1-6, the CDR3 gives the full variable domain: KAGVTQTPRYLIKTRGQQVTLSCSPISGHRSVSWYQQTPGQGLQFLFEYFSETQRNKGNFPGRFSGRQFSNSRSEMNVSTLELGDSALYLCASRAGTDNSPLHFGNGTRLTVT.

The V call is TRBV7-6, the J call TRBJ2-1; 8 nucleotides agree with TRBD1. There are 16 residues in the CDR3. Germline values: CDR1 SGHVS, CDR2 FNYEAQ. Trimming at V came to 5 bases and at J to 0 bases, leaving 6 bases not matched to a gene. For the CDR3, the DNA is TGTGCCAGCAGCCCCTGGACAGGGAGCTCCTACAATGAGCAGTTCTTC. Translation: CASSPWTGSSYNEQFF. The entire variable domain, with the rest obtained from reference TRBV7-6 and TRBJ2-1, is as follows: GAGVSQSPRYKVTKRGQDVALRCDPISGHVSLYWYRQALGQGPEFLTYFNYEAQQDKSGLPNDRFSAERPEGSISTLTIQRTEQRDSAMYRCASSPWTGSSYNEQFFGPGTRLTVL.

V and J are TRBV5-1 and TRBJ1-1; possibly TRBD1 for D (6 bases). The germline V and J ends were trimmed by 4 bases and 1 base, with 14 bases remaining between them. The germline CDR1 and CDR2 sequences are SGHRS and YFSETQ. CDR3 length equals 15 residues. The DNA for the CDR3 is TGCGCCAGCAGCACAGCGGACAGTTCGAACACTGAAGCTTTCTTT. This gives the protein CASSTADSSNTEAFF.

V and J are TRBV7-2 and TRBJ1-3; D unclear. With 3 bases removed from V and 1 base from J, the gap between germline ends came to 13 bases. This CDR3 region has 16 residues. The germline CDR1 and CDR2 sequences are SGHTA and FQGNSA. DNA of the CDR3: TGTGCCAGCAGCTTTAAAGGGAGCGGGTCTGGAAACACCATATATTTT. Translation gives CASSFKGSGSGNTIYF.

The CDR3 protein is CASSEARLTRQGAGTEAFF. For the CDR3, the DNA is TGTGCCAGCAGTGAAGCACGGTTAACGAGACAGGGGGCAGGTACTGAAGCTTTCTTT. The rearrangement uses TRBV2 and TRBJ1-1; TRBD1 aligns across 10 bases. This CDR3 is 19 amino acids long. With V trimmed by 0 bases and J by 5 bases, 15 bases remained unmatched. Per the germline V gene, CDR1 is SNHLY and CDR2 is FYNNEI. Looking up the rest from reference TRBV2 and TRBJ1-1 gives the full variable domain: EPEVTQTPSHQVTQMGQEVILRCVPISNHLYFYWYRQILGQKVEFLVSFYNNEISEKSEIFDDQFSVERPDGSNFTLKIRSTKLEDSAMYFCASSEARLTRQGAGTEAFFGQGTRLTVV.

The chain has TRBV19 and TRBJ1-5; TRBD1 aligns across 10 bases. V gave up 10 bases and J gave up 7 bases; unmatched junction bases: 10. Germline CDR1 reads LNHDA; CDR2 reads SQIVND (reference sequence). There are 14 residues in the CDR3. CDR3 DNA: TGTGCCACAACCAAGGGACAGGGGATCCAGCCCCAGCATTTT. It codes for CATTKGQGIQPQHF. The full variable domain, in which reference TRBV19 and TRBJ1-5 provide the parts outside the CDR3, is DGGITQSPKYLFRKEGQNVTLSCEQNLNHDAMYWYRQDPGQGLRLIYYSQIVNDFQKGDIAEGYSVSREKKESFPLTVTSAQKNPTAFYLCATTKGQGIQPQHFGDGTRLSIL.

In this sample, this clone turned up once. The chain has TRBV19 and TRBJ2-4, with 7 bases fitting TRBD2. Germline CDR1 is LNHDA and CDR2 is SQIVND (reference sequence). The CDR3 length is 17 residues. Trimming cost V 3 bases and J 6 bases; bases outside gene matches: 14. The DNA of the CDR3 is TGTGCCAGTAGTATGGGCCGGGCGGGAGATCAGAGAAACATTCAGTACTTC. Residues: CASSMGRAGDQRNIQYF.

This chain links TRBV2 with TRBJ1-2; 9 bases agree with TRBD1. Looked up from germline, CDR1 is SNHLY and CDR2 is FYNNEI. The CDR3 totals 15 residues. The V and J ends lost 7 bases and 2 bases, in that order; junction bases with no gene match: 8. CDR3 sequence: CASIIGGTGNYGYTF. The CDR3 bases are TGTGCCAGCATCATAGGCGGGACAGGGAACTATGGCTACACCTTC. Drawing the rest from reference TRBV2 and TRBJ1-2, the complete variable domain is EPEVTQTPSHQVTQMGQEVILRCVPISNHLYFYWYRQILGQKVEFLVSFYNNEISEKSEIFDDQFSVERPDGSNFTLKIRSTKLEDSAMYFCASIIGGTGNYGYTFGSGTRLTVV.

V gene TRBV19 combines with J gene TRBJ2-2, with D unclear. V lost 5 bases and J 7 bases, leaving 17 bases between the germline ends. Germline values: CDR1 LNHDA, CDR2 SQIVND (reference sequence). The CDR3 runs 15 residues. CDR3 bases: TGTGCCAGTAGTCAGACCGACCTCGGCGGCGGGGAGCTGTTTTTT. Translation gives CASSQTDLGGGELFF.

CDR3 in DNA: TGTGCCAGTAGTCCCTCCAGCGGGAATGAGCAGTTCTTC. Translation gives CASSPSSGNEQFF. V usage is TRBV19 and J usage is TRBJ2-1; maybe TRBD2 (6 bases). This CDR3 spans 13 amino acids. Trimming took 5 bases from V and 7 from J, leaving 12 bases between them. CDR1 and CDR2 from the germline V gene are LNHDA and SQIVND (reference sequence).

The CDR3 DNA reads TGTGCCAGCAGTTACATTCCGGGATCCACAGATACGCAGTATTTT. Encoded protein: CASSYIPGSTDTQYF. V usage is TRBV6-5 and J usage is TRBJ2-3, with D perhaps matching TRBD2 (5 bases). The CDR3 has 15 residues. In germline, CDR1 is MNHEY, CDR2 SVGAGI. V lost 2 bases and J 2 bases, leaving 11 bases between the germline ends.

The gene calls are TRBV12-5 and TRBJ2-3, with TRBD1 identical over 7 bases. This CDR3 has 13 amino acids. Germline CDR1 is LGHNT and CDR2 is FRNRAP. With V trimmed by 6 bases and J by 0 bases, 0 bases remained unmatched. The DNA of the CDR3 is TGTGCTAGTGGGACAGGGAGCACAGATACGCAGTATTTT. It is translated as CASGTGSTDTQYF.

The V gene is TRBV5-5, the J gene TRBJ1-2; maybe TRBD1 (5 bases). Germline CDR1 SGHKS, CDR2 YYEKEE (reference sequence). This CDR3 is built from 13 residues. With 5 bases removed from V and 0 bases from J, the gap between germline ends came to 8 bases. Here the CDR3 reads CASRQDSNYGYTF. CDR3 nucleotides: TGTGCCAGCAGACAGGATTCTAACTATGGCTACACCTTC.

This rearrangement joins TRBV6-5 to TRBJ1-6; 7 bases agree with TRBD1. Germline loops: CDR1 MNHEY, CDR2 SVGAGI. Trimming at V came to 2 bases and at J to 7 bases, leaving 5 bases not matched to a gene. The CDR3 is 15 residues long. DNA for the CDR3: TGTGCCAGCAGTTACGACACAGGGGCGAATTCACCCCTCCACTTT. This translates into CASSYDTGANSPLHF.

The chain links TRBV19 to TRBJ1-2; 9 bases align to TRBD1. V was clipped by 5 bases and J by 5 bases; unmatched bases: 12. This CDR3 region has 16 residues. Germline values: CDR1 LNHDA, CDR2 SQIVND (reference sequence). CDR3: CASSPPGTGRRYGYTF. In DNA form, the CDR3 reads TGTGCCAGTAGTCCACCCGGGACAGGGCGCAGATATGGCTACACCTTC.